Sequencing of this T cell receptor (beta chain) was carried out in a study of shared clonotypes between healthy human individuals. The overall study: The study used three CD4 naive, three CD4 memory, two CD8 naive and one CD8 memory plate per donor.

Deep-level settings were used for running the assay. Clones were sequenced by immunoSEQ multiplex PCR, and TCRdb holds only the in-frame ones, with some missing. The sample gives 1,400,000 or so clones, approximately 98.5% of which show up once; over 0.3% is in the top ten. The CDR3 totals 12 residues. The V end was cut by 9 bases, the J end by 6 bases, with 12 bases between. Germline assignment: CDR1 LNHDA and CDR2 SQIVND (reference sequence). Study-level results: Sharing across a handful of donors was seen in 4.5% to 5.5% of naive CD4 clonotypes.

Naive CD4+ cells were CD45RA-selected; the remaining cells were memory. Comments on this clone: The antigen remains undetermined.

This clonotype was obtained from a man aged 25-45 years in good health. Sequenced material: naive CD4+ T cells sorted from blood. Subset denoted: CD45RA+ positively selected. The rearrangement uses TRBV19 and TRBJ1-5; TRBD1 is a possible D gene (6 bases). CDR3 DNA: TGTGCCAGCCAAACAGGGAGTCAGCCCCAGCATTTT. Its protein is CASQTGSQPQHF.